These 24 T cell receptor beta chains came from one sample sequenced in a study of PD-1 blockade in classical Hodgkin lymphoma. Clones were read by immunoSEQ multiplex PCR, and TCRdb kept only the in-frame ones, dropping some. The sample lists some 100,000 clones, roughly 89% seen once, with roughly 2.8% in the top ten. Every patient experienced relapse after autologous stem cell transplantation, and brentuximab vedotin exposure varied. The specimen comprised peripheral blood mononuclear cells (PBMCs), sampled at baseline. These receptors came from a human donor with classical Hodgkin lymphoma.

This clone was observed a single time. The gene calls are TRBV18 and TRBJ2-1, with TRBD2 matching 7 bases. The CDR3 contains 15 residues. The germline V gene encodes CDR1 KGHSH and CDR2 LQKENI. V was clipped by 4 bases and J by 5 bases; unmatched bases: 8. CDR3 nucleotide sequence: TGTGCCAGCTCACTAGGCGGGAGCGCTCACAATGAGCAGTTCTTC. It specifies CASSLGGSAHNEQFF.

This clone was observed a single time. V and J are TRBV28 and TRBJ2-3; 7 nucleotides agree with TRBD1. The junction had 12 bases not matched to a gene; V was cut back by 3 bases and J by 6 bases. This CDR3 is built from 16 residues. Germline V gene sequence: CDR1 MDHEN, CDR2 SYDVKM. CDR3 DNA: TGTGCCAGCAGTTTGACAGGGCTCAGGGAGTTGGATACGCAGTATTTT. Residues: CASSLTGLRELDTQYF.

In its sample, this clone was seen a few times. The chain combines TRBV30 with TRBJ1-1; maybe TRBD1 (5 bases). V lost 4 bases to trimming and J lost 1 base, with 7 bases between them. Germline CDR1 GTSNPN, CDR2 SVGIG (reference sequence). The CDR3 covers 12 residues. The CDR3 DNA follows: TGTGCCTGGACAGGGTCGAACACTGAAGCTTTCTTT. Translation: CAWTGSNTEAFF.

This clone was detected once. The chain employs TRBV2 and TRBJ2-2, with 11 bases matching TRBD2. Germline CDR1 SNHLY, CDR2 FYNNEI. The CDR3 is made up of 16 amino acids. With V trimmed by 6 bases and J by 3 bases, 6 bases remained unmatched. CDR3 in DNA: TGTGCCAGCAGAACCACTAGCGGGAGCTACACCGGGGAGCTGTTTTTT. This codes for CASRTTSGSYTGELFF.

The chain is built from TRBV5-5 and TRBJ1-5; no clear D. Germline CDR1 SGHKS, CDR2 YYEKEE (reference sequence). Trimming removed 1 base from V and 5 bases from J, with 16 bases in between. CDR3 length: 16 amino acids. CDR3 protein: CASSLRVGVVDQPQHF. Written as DNA, the CDR3 is TGTGCCAGCAGCTTGAGGGTCGGGGTGGTAGATCAGCCCCAGCATTTT.

The chain joins TRBV27 to TRBJ2-7; D unclear. CDR1 and CDR2 from the germline V gene are MNHEY and SMNVEV (reference sequence). This CDR3 contains 13 residues. V shed 5 bases and J shed 3 bases, with 11 bases lying between them. The CDR3 coding sequence is TGTGCCAGCAGTGCGTCGGTGGGCTACGAGCAGTACTTC. This sequence encodes CASSASVGYEQYF.

J is TRBJ2-1 and V is TRBV10-3, with 11 bases aligning to TRBD2. The germline gives CDR1 ENHRY, CDR2 SYGVKD. The CDR3 has 16 residues. J was trimmed by 2 bases and V by 6 bases; bases with no gene match: 6. The CDR3 spells CAIRTSGAIPYNEQFF. The CDR3 DNA reads as TGTGCCATCAGGACTAGCGGGGCTATTCCCTACAATGAGCAGTTCTTC.

This clone is a singleton in its sample. Other DNA sequences in this specimen translate into the identical CDR3. The genes are TRBV11-2 and TRBJ2-7, with D possibly matching TRBD1 (6 bases). CDR1 is SGHAT and CDR2 is FQNNGV in the germline V gene. This CDR3 has 13 amino acids. Between the trimmed V and J ends, which lost 3 bases and 2 bases, there was a span of 8 bases. The CDR3 protein is CASSLAGAYEQYF. DNA of the CDR3: TGTGCCAGCAGCTTGGCAGGGGCCTACGAGCAGTACTTC.

This clone was seen just once. V is TRBV9 and J is TRBJ2-6; 7 bases fit TRBD1. The V gene end was trimmed by 4 bases and the J gene end by 0 bases; junction bases not matched to a gene: 7. CDR1 is SGDLS, CDR2 YYNGEE, per germline. CDR3 length: 17 residues. The CDR3 protein is CASSFGQVSSGANVLTF. Written as DNA, the CDR3 is TGTGCCAGCAGCTTCGGACAGGTTAGCTCTGGGGCCAACGTCCTGACTTTC.

Note on this clone: A junction end diverges from the germline sequence, so it may reflect a read error. V and J are TRBV7-7 and TRBJ2-5; D is perhaps TRBD1 or TRBD2 (7 bases each). This CDR3 has 17 residues. Germline V gene lookup returns CDR1 SSHAT and CDR2 FNYEAQ (reference sequence). The CDR3 DNA reads as TGTGCTAGCAGCTTAGGGGGACAGCGGGGAGGAGTGGAGACCCAGTACTTC. It translates to CASSLGGQRGGVETQYF.

V and J are TRBV29-1 and TRBJ2-3; 7 bases are a match to TRBD2. With 4 bases clipped from V and 6 bases from J, the junction kept 10 bases outside the gene matches. Germline V gives CDR1 SQVTM, CDR2 ANQGSEA. The CDR3 contains 14 residues. The CDR3 region has the DNA TGCAGCGTTGGATTGGGGGGGTCGGGGGATACGCAGTATTTT. Translating it yields CSVGLGGSGDTQYF.

Turning to this clone: This CDR3 is also generated by other DNA sequences in the sample. V and J are TRBV30 and TRBJ2-7; 8 bases fit TRBD1. The CDR3 runs to 13 residues. V trimming: 3 bases; J trimming: 2 bases; junction bases outside the gene matches: 3. Germline CDR1 reads GTSNPN; CDR2 reads SVGIG (reference sequence). The CDR3 loop reads CAWSQDRAYEQYF. The CDR3 DNA reads as TGTGCCTGGAGCCAGGACAGGGCCTACGAGCAGTACTTC.

CDR3 nucleotides: TGTGCCAGCAGTGATTCGGGAGGGCAGGGGGATGGCAATGAGCAGTTCTTC. Protein product: CASSDSGGQGDGNEQFF. The gene calls are TRBV25-1 and TRBJ2-1; tentative D call: TRBD2 (8 bases). The CDR3 contains 17 residues. CDR1 MGHDK and CDR2 SYGVNS come from the germline V gene. Trimming removed 3 bases from V and 6 bases from J, with 21 bases in between.

The genes are TRBV6-5 and TRBJ2-1; D perhaps matches TRBD2 (6 bases). There are 16 residues in the CDR3. The V end was cut by 2 bases, the J end by 0 bases, with 11 bases between. The V gene's germline CDR1 is MNHEY and CDR2 SVGAGI. The CDR3 sequence is CASSYLRGGSYNEQFF. For the CDR3, the DNA is TGTGCCAGCAGTTACCTGCGGGGCGGCTCCTACAATGAGCAGTTCTTC.

J is TRBJ2-3 and V is TRBV2; 7 bases map to TRBD2. The V gene's germline CDR1 is SNHLY and CDR2 FYNNEI. Trimming at V came to 5 bases and at J to 0 bases, leaving 2 bases not matched to a gene. The CDR3 is 14 residues long. As DNA, the CDR3 is TGTGCCAGCAGTTGGGACTATAGCACAGATACGCAGTATTTT. It codes for CASSWDYSTDTQYF.

The J gene is TRBJ2-6, the V gene TRBV5-1; D is uncertain. Trimming took 1 base from V and 4 from J, leaving 9 bases between them. Germline V gene lookup returns CDR1 SGHRS and CDR2 YFSETQ. This CDR3 spans 15 amino acids. Here the CDR3 reads CASSLNQAGANVLTF. DNA for the CDR3: TGCGCCAGCAGCTTGAACCAGGCCGGGGCCAACGTCCTGACTTTC.

The rearrangement joins TRBV4-1 to TRBJ2-3; TRBD2 agrees at 10 bases. The CDR3 contains 19 residues. With V trimmed by 2 bases and J by 2 bases, 13 bases remained unmatched. Germline loops: CDR1 MGHRA, CDR2 YSYEKL. CDR3 region: CASSQQGFSGTSDTDTQYF. CDR3 DNA sequence: TGCGCCAGCAGCCAACAGGGGTTTTCCGGGACTAGCGACACAGATACGCAGTATTTT.

The chain employs TRBV7-8 and TRBJ1-5, with 7 bases fitting TRBD1. The germline gives CDR1 SGHVS, CDR2 FQNEAQ. After removal of 5 bases from V and 0 bases from J, the junction contained 7 bases not matched to a gene. The CDR3 covers 16 residues. CDR3 protein: CASSPQGTYSNQPQHF. CDR3 DNA: TGTGCCAGCAGCCCACAGGGGACCTATAGCAATCAGCCCCAGCATTTT.

A word on this clone: This CDR3 is also generated by other DNA sequences in the sample. V gene TRBV7-9 combines with J gene TRBJ1-1, with a possible D match to TRBD1 (5 bases). Trimming removed 5 bases at V and 5 bases at J, with 12 bases between. Germline V gene sequence: CDR1 SEHNR, CDR2 FQNEAQ (reference sequence). CDR3 length equals 13 residues. CDR3 sequence reads: CASSLTGGTEAFF. The CDR3 coding sequence is TGTGCCAGCAGCCTAACAGGAGGAACTGAAGCTTTCTTT.

The rearrangement links TRBV7-2 to TRBJ2-6; D is uncertain. The V end lost 0 bases, the J end lost 0 bases, and 3 bases lay between the germline ends. Germline assignment: CDR1 SGHTA and CDR2 FQGNSA. The CDR3 is 15 residues long. The CDR3 loop reads CASSLATSGANVLTF. Written as DNA, the CDR3 is TGTGCCAGCAGCTTAGCGACCTCTGGGGCCAACGTCCTGACTTTC.

The CDR3 here is CASSDSYSDGYTF. The CDR3 region has the DNA TGTGCCAGCAGTGACTCGTATAGCGATGGCTACACCTTC. The chain links TRBV6-4 to TRBJ1-2; D call uncertain. Trimming took off 0 bases at V and 6 bases at J, with 8 bases between the two ends. Germline lookup yields CDR1 MRHNA and CDR2 SNTAGT. This CDR3 region has 13 residues.

The chain couples TRBV27 to TRBJ2-5; TRBD2 matches at 7 bases. Trimming took 2 bases from V and 5 from J; bases not matched to a gene: 5. The germline V gene has CDR1 MNHEY and CDR2 SMNVEV (reference sequence). This CDR3 comprises 14 residues. The CDR3 loop reads CASSLKGRVETQYF. CDR3 in DNA: TGTGCCAGCAGTTTAAAGGGGAGGGTGGAGACCCAGTACTTC.

In its sample, this clone was seen once. V is TRBV27 and J is TRBJ2-3; TRBD1 might be the D (5 bases). CDR1 MNHEY and CDR2 SMNVEV come from the germline V gene (reference sequence). The CDR3 is 15 amino acids. Trimming cost V 3 bases and J 1 base, with 11 bases left between them. CDR3 DNA: TGTGCCAGCAGTTTTAGGGGCGGAGGCACAGATACGCAGTATTTT. Encoded protein: CASSFRGGGTDTQYF.

This clone was seen a handful of times. The sample holds other DNA sequences that translate to the same CDR3. The chain uses TRBV7-3 and TRBJ1-1, with 7 bases that match TRBD1. CDR3 length: 13 residues. The trim removed 4 bases at V and 3 bases at J, leaving 2 bases unmatched. Germline assignment: CDR1 SGHTA and CDR2 FQGTGA. DNA of the CDR3: TGTGCCAGCAGCTCCGACAGGGACACTGAAGCTTTCTTT. This gives the protein CASSSDRDTEAFF.